The rows below give T cell receptor beta chains drawn from one sample of a study of OX40 agonist ivuxolimab in advanced cancers. Clones were sequenced by immunoSEQ multiplex PCR, and TCRdb holds only the in-frame ones, with some missing. The sample records more than 65,000 clones, about 87% being singletons. Here the sequenced sample was CD4+ or CD8+ T cells sorted from blood, taken in a trial of the OX40 agonist ivuxolimab. These receptors all come from an adult with an advanced solid tumor such as melanoma, head and neck, liver or kidney cancer. The CDR3 runs from the conserved cysteine through the conserved F or W. Fields, in order: D gene, V gene, clone size, J gene, CDR3 DNA, CDR3 protein. The D gene is left open where the match is weak. Not every row has a clone size; where given, it reads once, few, many or a size class.

>-|TRBV6-6|-|TRBJ2-1
TGTGCCAGCAGCCCCTACGAAGGGCAGTTCTTC
CASSPYEGQFF
>TRBD1|TRBV4-1|-|TRBJ1-1
TGCGCCAGCAGCCAAGTCGGGACAGTATCGAACACTGAAGCTTTCTTT
CASSQVGTVSNTEAFF
>-|TRBV4-1|-|TRBJ2-2
TGCGCCAGCAGCCAAGAGGCCCGTGGGTCCTCCGACACCGGGGAGCTGTTTTTT
CASSQEARGSSDTGELFF
>-|TRBV5-1|-|TRBJ1-4
TGCGCCAGCAGCTTGGGCAGGGTCGGCGAAAAACTGTTTTTT
CASSLGRVGEKLFF
>-|TRBV15|-|TRBJ2-5
TGTGCCACCAGCAGAGAGGAGCGGTACATCCAAGAGACCCAGTACTTC
CATSREERYIQETQYF
>TRBD1|TRBV7-7|-|TRBJ2-1
TGTGCCAGCAGCTTAGGCATCACAGGGGGCGGGGAGCAGTTCTTC
CASSLGITGGGEQFF
>-|TRBV2|-|TRBJ2-5
TGTGCCAGCAACAGAGCCGAAGTCCAAGAGACCCAGTACTTC
CASNRAEVQETQYF
>TRBD2|TRBV11-2|-|TRBJ2-7
TGTGCCACCTCCGGGACTAGCGGGAGTTGGGGCTCCTACGAGCAGTACTTC
CATSGTSGSWGSYEQYF
>-|TRBV5-6|-|TRBJ2-3
TGTGCCAGCAGGCCCGAAACAGGGTCTGGTTCTAGCACAGATACGCAGTATTTT
CASRPETGSGSSTDTQYF
>TRBD2|TRBV5-6|-|TRBJ2-3
TGTGCCAGCAGCTCGACGAGCGGGAGAGGGCCAGGGGATACGCAGTATTTT
CASSSTSGRGPGDTQYF
>TRBD2|TRBV2|once|TRBJ2-5
TGTGCCAGCAGTGAAATGGGGGGGGAGACCCAGTACTTC
CASSEMGGETQYF
>TRBD2|TRBV4-1|once|TRBJ2-7
TGCGCCAGCAGCCAAGGTCCCCGGGAGGGCCTCAGCTCCTACGAGCAGTACTTC
CASSQGPREGLSSYEQYF
>-|TRBV9|-|TRBJ2-7
TGTGCCAGCAGCGTAGAAAGACGGGCAGCAGAGCAGTACTTC
CASSVERRAAEQYF
>TRBD1|TRBV6-1|-|TRBJ1-2
TGTGCCGCCTCCCGGGACAGACTCTATGGCTACACCTTC
CAASRDRLYGYTF
>-|TRBV6-6|-|TRBJ1-2
TGTGCCAGCAGGTCCGGGGGGCTCCTCTATGGCTACACCTTC
CASRSGGLLYGYTF
>-|TRBV7-2|-|TRBJ2-7
TGTGCCAGCAGACTTAGGAGCTCCTACGAGCAGTACTTC
CASRLRSSYEQYF
>-|TRBV7-2|-|TRBJ2-1
TGTGCCAGCAGCTTTGGGGGTAGCTCCTACAATGAGCAGTTCTTC
CASSFGGSSYNEQFF
>-|TRBV9|-|TRBJ2-7
TGTGCCGGGCGGGGACCTGCTTCCGCCTACGAGCAGTACTTC
CAGRGPASAYEQYF
>-|TRBV11-3|-|TRBJ2-5
TGTGCCAGCAGCGAATGGACAGCTCAAGAGACCCAGTACTTC
CASSEWTAQETQYF
>-|TRBV5-8|-|TRBJ2-3
TGTGCCAGCAGCTTCGGGGGCCTCACAGATACGCAGTATTTT
CASSFGGLTDTQYF
>-|TRBV18|-|TRBJ2-5
TGTGCCAGCTCACCGACATACCAAGAGACCCAGTACTTC
CASSPTYQETQYF
>TRBD2|TRBV7-2|-|TRBJ2-1
TGTGCCAGCAGCTCGGGGCGGGGGTCAAGCTCCTACAATGAGCAGTTCTTC
CASSSGRGSSSYNEQFF
>-|TRBV5-5|-|TRBJ1-3
TGTGCCAGCAGCTTGGCCAGGGGCAACACCATATATTTT
CASSLARGNTIYF
>-|TRBV15|-|TRBJ2-5
TGTGCCACCAGCAGGATTCGGGAAGGGGAGACCCAGTACTTC
CATSRIREGETQYF
>-|TRBV5-1|-|TRBJ2-7
TGCGCCAGCAGCTTGAACAGGTCTAACGAGCAGTACTTC
CASSLNRSNEQYF
>-|TRBV5-1|-|TRBJ2-5
TGCGCCAGCAGCTCCAACCAAGAGACCCAGTACTTC
CASSSNQETQYF
>TRBD1|TRBV9|-|TRBJ2-2
TGTGCCAGCAGCGTAGGGACAGGATTAAACACCGGGGAGCTGTTTTTT
CASSVGTGLNTGELFF
>TRBD1|TRBV2|-|TRBJ1-6
TGTGCCAGCAGGATACAGGGGAACTATAATTCACCCCTCCACTTT
CASRIQGNYNSPLHF
>TRBD1|TRBV7-2|-|TRBJ1-2
TGTGCCAGCAGCCCCTACAGGGGGCTGGGCTACACCTTC
CASSPYRGLGYTF
>-|TRBV4-1|-|TRBJ2-3
TGCGCCAGCAGCCAAGAACTGAAAATTGATACGCAGTATTTT
CASSQELKIDTQYF
>-|TRBV5-1|-|TRBJ2-5
TGCGCCAGCAGCTTGGGGTGGGGGGGCGAGACCCAGTACTTC
CASSLGWGGETQYF
>-|TRBV21-1|-|TRBJ1-2
TGTGCCAGCAGCAAAGATTCCCACAGTTGGGGTGGCTACACCTTC
CASSKDSHSWGGYTF
>-|TRBV11-3|once|TRBJ2-3
TGTGCCAGCAGCTTAAGACGGGAGTTGGACGTAACCACAGATACGCAGTATTTT
CASSLRRELDVTTDTQYF
>-|TRBV5-4|once|TRBJ2-1
TGTGCCAGCAGCTTGGCCGGGGGAACTCTCTACAATGAGCAGTTCTTC
CASSLAGGTLYNEQFF
>TRBD2|TRBV28|-|TRBJ2-2
TGTGCCAGCAGTTCCTGGACTAGCGGGGGGGCGACCGGGGAGCTGTTTTTT
CASSSWTSGGATGELFF
>-|TRBV5-1|-|TRBJ2-3
TGCGCCAGCAGCTTGGACTCAAGCACAGATACGCAGTATTTT
CASSLDSSTDTQYF
>TRBD2|TRBV7-2|-|TRBJ2-7
TGTGCCAGCACCGTCCCGGGGACTAGCGGGTTCCAGTACTTC
CASTVPGTSGFQYF
>-|TRBV6-6|-|TRBJ2-5
TGTGCCAGCAGCCCAATCAGGGTGGAGACCCAGTACTTC
CASSPIRVETQYF